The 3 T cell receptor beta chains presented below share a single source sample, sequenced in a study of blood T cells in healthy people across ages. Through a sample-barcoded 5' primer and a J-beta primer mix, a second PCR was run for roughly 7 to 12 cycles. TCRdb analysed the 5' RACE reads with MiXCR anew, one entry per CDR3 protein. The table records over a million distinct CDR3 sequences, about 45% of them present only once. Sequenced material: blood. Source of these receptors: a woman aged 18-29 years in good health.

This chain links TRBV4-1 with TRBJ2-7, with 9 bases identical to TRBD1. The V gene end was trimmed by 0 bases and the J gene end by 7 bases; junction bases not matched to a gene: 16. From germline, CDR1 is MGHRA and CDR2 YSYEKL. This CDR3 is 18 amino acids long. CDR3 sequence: CASSQDRPGQGPYNEQYF. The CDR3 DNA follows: TGCGCCAGCAGCCAAGATCGACCGGGACAGGGACCATACAATGAGCAGTACTTC.

The CDR3 here is CASSPQGVEDEQYF. CDR3 nucleotides: TGCGCCAGCAGCCCACAGGGGGTTGAAGACGAGCAGTACTTC. The rearrangement uses TRBV5-1 and TRBJ2-5, with 8 nucleotides matching TRBD1. TRBJ2-7 matches the DNA end more closely, so the J call is doubtful. The CDR3 has 14 amino acids. From germline, CDR1 is SGHRS and CDR2 YFSETQ.

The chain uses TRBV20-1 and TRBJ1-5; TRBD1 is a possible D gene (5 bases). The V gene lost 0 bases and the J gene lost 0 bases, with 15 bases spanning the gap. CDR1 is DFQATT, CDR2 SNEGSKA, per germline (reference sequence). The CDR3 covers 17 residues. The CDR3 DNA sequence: TGCAGTGCTAGAGATCAAACAGGTCGAGATAGCAATCAGCCCCAGCATTTT. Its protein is CSARDQTGRDSNQPQHF.